This T cell receptor (beta chain) was observed in a study of beta chain features in type 1 diabetes. The CDR3 has 13 residues. Trimming cost V 5 bases and J 8 bases; bases outside gene matches: 8. Germline CDR1 reads MNHEY; CDR2 reads SMNVEV (reference sequence). The isolated RNA, all of it, was reverse transcribed, so expressed TCRB transcripts were what got sequenced. Using immunoSEQ multiplex PCR, the repertoire was profiled, and TCRdb retains in-frame clones only, with some absent. The table records about 410,000 clones, over 11% of them present only once. About this clone itself: Its specificity is not known.

Study results and caveats: The study notes PCR might favor shorter templates equally in patients and controls.

This chain links TRBV27 with TRBJ1-1; 7 bases align to TRBD1. This clonotype was obtained from a man aged 25 to 40 in good health. The specimen was naive CD4+ T cells from blood. In DNA, the CDR3 is TGTGCCAGCAGTCCCTGGGACAGAAGAGAAGCTTTCTTT. Its translation is CASSPWDRREAFF.